This T cell receptor beta chain was sequenced during a study of T cell responses to AZD1222 COVID-19 vaccine. A note on this clone: Its target is not known.

V was trimmed by 5 bases and J by 10 bases, leaving 12 bases between them. The V gene's germline CDR1 is MDHEN and CDR2 SYDVKM. This CDR3 has 12 amino acids. Findings and caveats of the study: Recipients of two AZD1222 doses showed rising Spike-specific TCR breadth and depth.

The table came from immunoSEQ multiplex PCR; TCRdb's copy has only in-frame clones and leaves some out. Found here are some 140,000 clones, 70% to 90% of them singletons; the top ten hold around 7.9%. The sequences come from peripheral blood, collected 28 days after the second dose of the MenACWY control vaccine. This receptor was taken from an adult who received the MenACWY meningococcal vaccine as a control. The gene calls are TRBV28 and TRBJ2-1, with unresolved D. The CDR3 DNA sequence: TGTGCCAGCAGTCAGAACCGGGTAGAGCAGTTCTTC. Translating gives CASSQNRVEQFF.